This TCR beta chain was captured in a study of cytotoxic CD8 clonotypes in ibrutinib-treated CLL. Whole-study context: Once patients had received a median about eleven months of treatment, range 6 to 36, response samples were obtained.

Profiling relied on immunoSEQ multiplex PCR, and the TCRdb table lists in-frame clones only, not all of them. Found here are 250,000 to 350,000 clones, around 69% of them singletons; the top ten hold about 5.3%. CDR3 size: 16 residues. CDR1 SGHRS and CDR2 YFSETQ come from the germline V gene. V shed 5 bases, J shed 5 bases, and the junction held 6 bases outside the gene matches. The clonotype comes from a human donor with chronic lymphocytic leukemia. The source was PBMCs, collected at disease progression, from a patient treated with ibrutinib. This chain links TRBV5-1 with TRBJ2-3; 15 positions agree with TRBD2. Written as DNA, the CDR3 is TGCGCCAGCAGATGGACTAGCGGGGGGGCCGGAGATACGCAGTATTTT. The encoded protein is CASRWTSGGAGDTQYF.